Presented here are 19 T cell receptor beta chains from one specimen sequenced in a study of beta chain features in type 1 diabetes (dated by TCRdb to the late 2010s). Library construction relied on the immunoSEQ multiplex PCR assay. All of the isolated RNA was reverse transcribed with the High Capacity cDNA Reverse Transcription Kit, so expressed TCRB transcripts were sequenced. This is the immuneACCESS table as TCRdb keeps it, with only in-frame sequences that have V and J called. A part of the clones is gone; compared with another copy, unresolved V genes explain less than half, and the rest is unexplained. A total of roughly 450,000 clones appear in this sample, about 10% of them only once. Around 0.05% of the sample lies in the top ten. Sequencing was performed on naive CD4+ T cells from blood. The cell subset or site label, read with the paper, signifies: true naive CD4+ T cells. The source of these receptors is a woman younger than 35 in good health.

The chain has TRBV11-2 and TRBJ2-6; D gene uncertain. The CDR3 totals 14 residues. Germline V gene sequence: CDR1 SGHAT, CDR2 FQNNGV. Deletions cut 3 bases from V and 4 bases from J, with 7 bases between. Here the CDR3 reads CASSFIAGANVLTF. The CDR3 DNA sequence: TGTGCCAGCAGCTTTATTGCCGGGGCCAACGTCCTGACTTTC.

The rearrangement links TRBV7-2 to TRBJ1-2; a possible D gene is TRBD1 (6 bases). Trimming removed 3 bases at V and 6 bases at J, with 17 bases between. This CDR3 has 15 amino acids. Germline assignment: CDR1 SGHTA and CDR2 FQGNSA. This CDR3 reads CASSFFRGRNNGYTF. CDR3 DNA sequence: TGTGCCAGCAGCTTTTTCCGGGGGCGAAATAATGGCTACACCTTC.

This clone has only a few counts. V gene TRBV27 combines with J gene TRBJ1-5; no firm D call. In germline, CDR1 is MNHEY, CDR2 SMNVEV (reference sequence). V gave up 5 bases and J gave up 5 bases, with 10 bases separating them. There are 13 residues in the CDR3. DNA of the CDR3: TGTGCCAGCAGTCTAGCACCCTATCAGCCCCAGCATTTT. It is translated as CASSLAPYQPQHF.

The rearrangement links TRBV7-6 to TRBJ1-1; 7 bases agree with TRBD1. V was pared by 2 bases and J by 0 bases, with 3 bases of the junction left unmatched. The germline V gene encodes CDR1 SGHVS and CDR2 FNYEAQ. CDR3 length equals 15 residues. The DNA of the CDR3 is TGTGCCAGCAGCTTACGTCAGGGGGTGAACACTGAAGCTTTCTTT. It translates to CASSLRQGVNTEAFF.

In this sample, this clone turned up a few times. This chain connects TRBV7-2 to TRBJ1-2, with D unresolved. CDR3 size: 13 residues. Looked up from germline, CDR1 is SGHTA and CDR2 is FQGNSA. V was trimmed by 3 bases and J by 0 bases, leaving 5 bases between them. CDR3: CASSFPSNYGYTF. CDR3 coding DNA: TGTGCCAGCAGCTTCCCTTCTAACTATGGCTACACCTTC.

This clone has a handful of counts. CDR3 sequence: CASSQVKQENYGYTF. CDR3 coding DNA: TGCGCCAGCAGCCAAGTTAAACAGGAGAACTATGGCTACACCTTC. The chain carries TRBV4-3 and TRBJ1-2; TRBD1 might be the D (5 bases). Germline CDR1 reads LGHNA; CDR2 reads YSLEER. Trimming pared 1 base from V and 2 bases from J, leaving 11 bases between. This CDR3 is built from 15 residues.

The chain uses TRBV6-5 and TRBJ2-3; D gene ambiguous. Between the trimmed V and J ends, which lost 4 bases and 4 bases, there was a span of 9 bases. This CDR3 comprises 13 residues. Per germline, CDR1 MNHEY and CDR2 SVGAGI. CDR3 in DNA: TGTGCCAGCAGTTCTCAGCCCTCAGATACGCAGTATTTT. It codes for CASSSQPSDTQYF.

J is TRBJ2-3 and V is TRBV20-1; D is possibly TRBD2 (6 bases). V dropped 5 bases and J dropped 11 bases, with 11 bases sitting between them. There are 10 residues in the CDR3. Germline-derived CDR1 and CDR2 are DFQATT and SNEGSKA (reference sequence). This CDR3 is CSALAGRQYF. The CDR3 DNA sequence: TGCAGTGCTTTAGCCGGGAGGCAGTATTTT.

With respect to this clone: Other DNA variants within this sample encode the same CDR3. The chain links TRBV7-9 to TRBJ2-5, with 8 bases lining up with TRBD2. The V gene end was trimmed by 5 bases and the J gene end by 5 bases; junction bases not matched to a gene: 10. CDR1 and CDR2 from the germline V gene are SEHNR and FQNEAQ (reference sequence). This CDR3 is built from 15 residues. The CDR3 DNA follows: TGTGCCAGCAGCCCCTCCCGGGGGGGACTGGAGACCCAGTACTTC. Translating gives CASSPSRGGLETQYF.

J is TRBJ2-7 and V is TRBV9; D is uncertain. V was trimmed by 0 bases and J by 1 base, leaving 5 bases between them. This CDR3 comprises 13 residues. Germline-derived CDR1 and CDR2 are SGDLS and YYNGEE. The CDR3 DNA follows: TGTGCCAGCAGCGTAGCGGAATCCTACGAGCAGTACTTC. Translation: CASSVAESYEQYF.

The V gene is TRBV4-2, the J gene TRBJ2-7; weak D call: TRBD1 (6 bases). The V gene's germline CDR1 is LGHNA and CDR2 YNFKEQ. This CDR3 comprises 17 residues. V was cut by 0 bases and J by 0 bases, with 15 bases left in between. The CDR3: CASSQDRRTERSYEQYF. The DNA of the CDR3 is TGTGCCAGCAGCCAAGATCGTCGGACAGAGCGCTCCTACGAGCAGTACTTC.

The chain is built from TRBV5-6 and TRBJ2-5, with D possibly being TRBD1 (5 bases). The germline gives CDR1 SGHDT, CDR2 YYEEEE. The CDR3 is 13 amino acids. Trimming left V 3 bases short and J 5 bases short, with 11 bases between. The DNA of the CDR3 is TGTGCCAGCAGCTGGACATCGACGGAGACCCAGTACTTC. Translation: CASSWTSTETQYF.

J is TRBJ2-5 and V is TRBV7-3; the D is unclear. With 2 bases removed from V and 5 bases from J, the gap between germline ends came to 12 bases. This CDR3 has 14 residues. The germline V gene encodes CDR1 SGHTA and CDR2 FQGTGA. CDR3 nucleotide sequence: TGTGCCAGCAGCTTATTTCCTCACGCCGAGACCCAGTACTTC. Translated: CASSLFPHAETQYF.

The chain joins TRBV28 to TRBJ2-7, with D tentatively TRBD2 (7 bases). The CDR3 length is 15 residues. Germline V CDR1 and CDR2: MDHEN, SYDVKM. CDR3 nucleotide sequence: TGTGCCACCAGTCTTGGGGGGGCGGCTGGGTACGAGCAGTACGTC. Its protein is CATSLGGAAGYEQYV.

This clone appeared a few times. The chain is built from TRBV10-3 and TRBJ2-7; either TRBD1 or TRBD2 may supply D (5 bases each). Germline CDR1 and CDR2: ENHRY and SYGVKD. CDR3 length: 13 amino acids. The germline V and J ends were trimmed by 7 bases and 0 bases, with 10 bases remaining between them. The CDR3 nucleotides are TGTGCCATCAATGGGGGATCCTCCTACGAGCAGTACTTC. Protein product: CAINGGSSYEQYF.

This clone was counted between two and nine times. CDR3 DNA: TGTGCCAGCAGCCCCAGGGCCTACGAGCAGTACTTC. It specifies CASSPRAYEQYF. The genes are TRBV2 and TRBJ2-7, with a weak D call TRBD1 (5 bases). The CDR3 is 12 amino acids. Trimming pared 6 bases from V and 2 bases from J, leaving 8 bases between. Germline V gene lookup returns CDR1 SNHLY and CDR2 FYNNEI.

This clone was observed a few times. The CDR3 loop reads CATSTPRGGSSYNEQFF. CDR3 nucleotide sequence: TGTGCCACCAGCACCCCCCGGGGTGGGAGCTCCTACAATGAGCAGTTCTTC. This sequence joins TRBV15 and TRBJ2-1, with D maybe TRBD2 (5 bases). Germline CDR1 LNHNV, CDR2 YYDKDF (reference sequence). V lost 4 bases to trimming and J lost 0 bases, with 16 bases between them. This CDR3 region has 17 residues.

The J gene is TRBJ1-2, the V gene TRBV25-1, with D uncertain. The CDR3 consists of 15 residues. The V gene's germline CDR1 is MGHDK and CDR2 SYGVNS. V lost 3 bases and J 8 bases, leaving 19 bases between the germline ends. The CDR3 is CASSDTWLGLQGYTF. The CDR3 bases are TGTGCCAGCAGTGATACCTGGTTGGGCTTACAGGGCTACACCTTC.

Comment on this clone: The junction shows a germline mismatch at one end, possibly a read error. The gene calls are TRBV4-3 and TRBJ2-1; TRBD2 aligns across 8 bases. Germline V gene sequence: CDR1 LGHNA, CDR2 YSLEER. This CDR3 is 15 amino acids long. Here the CDR3 DNA reads TGCGCCAGCAGCGTAGGACTAGCACTCTACTATGAGCAGTTCTTC. Encoded protein: CASSVGLALYYEQFF.